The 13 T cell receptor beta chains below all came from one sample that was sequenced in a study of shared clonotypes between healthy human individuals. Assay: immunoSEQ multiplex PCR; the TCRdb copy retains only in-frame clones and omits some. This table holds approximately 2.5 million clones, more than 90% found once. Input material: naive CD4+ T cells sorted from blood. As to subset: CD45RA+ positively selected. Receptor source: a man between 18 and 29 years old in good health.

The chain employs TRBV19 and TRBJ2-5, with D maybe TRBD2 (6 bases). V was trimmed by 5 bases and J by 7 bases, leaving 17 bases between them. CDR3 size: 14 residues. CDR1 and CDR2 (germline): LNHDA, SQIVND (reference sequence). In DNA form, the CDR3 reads TGTGCCAGTAGTCAGCAGCCGGGGGTGTGGACCCAGTACTTC. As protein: CASSQQPGVWTQYF.

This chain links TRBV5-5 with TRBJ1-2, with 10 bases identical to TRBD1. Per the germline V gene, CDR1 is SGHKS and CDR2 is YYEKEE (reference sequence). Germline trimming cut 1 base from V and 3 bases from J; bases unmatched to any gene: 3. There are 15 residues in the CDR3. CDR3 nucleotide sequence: TGTGCCAGCAGCTTGTTGGACAGGGGGGACTATGGCTACACCTTC. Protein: CASSLLDRGDYGYTF.

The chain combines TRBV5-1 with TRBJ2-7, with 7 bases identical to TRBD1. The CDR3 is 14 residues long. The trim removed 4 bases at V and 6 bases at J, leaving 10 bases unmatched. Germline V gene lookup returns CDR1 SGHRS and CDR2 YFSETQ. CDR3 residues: CASSAGGHTSEQYF. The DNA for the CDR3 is TGCGCCAGCAGCGCAGGGGGACACACGTCCGAGCAGTACTTC.

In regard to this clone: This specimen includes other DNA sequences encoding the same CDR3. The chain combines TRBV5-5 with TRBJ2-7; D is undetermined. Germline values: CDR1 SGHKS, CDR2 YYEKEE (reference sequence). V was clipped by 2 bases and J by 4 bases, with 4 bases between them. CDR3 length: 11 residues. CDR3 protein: CASSFGYEQYF. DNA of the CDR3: TGTGCCAGCAGCTTTGGGTACGAGCAGTACTTC.

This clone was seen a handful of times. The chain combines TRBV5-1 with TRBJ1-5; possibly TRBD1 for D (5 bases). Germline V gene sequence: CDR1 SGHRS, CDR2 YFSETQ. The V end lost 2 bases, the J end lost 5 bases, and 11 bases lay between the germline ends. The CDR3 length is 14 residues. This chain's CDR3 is CASSFGSGDQPQHF. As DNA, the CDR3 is TGCGCCAGCAGCTTTGGGTCGGGGGATCAGCCCCAGCATTTT.

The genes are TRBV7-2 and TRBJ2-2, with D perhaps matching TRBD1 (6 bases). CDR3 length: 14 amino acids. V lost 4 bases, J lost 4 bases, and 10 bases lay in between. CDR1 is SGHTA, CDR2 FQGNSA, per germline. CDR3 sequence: CASSSHRVTGELFF. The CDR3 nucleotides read TGTGCCAGCAGCTCCCACAGGGTCACCGGGGAGCTGTTTTTT.

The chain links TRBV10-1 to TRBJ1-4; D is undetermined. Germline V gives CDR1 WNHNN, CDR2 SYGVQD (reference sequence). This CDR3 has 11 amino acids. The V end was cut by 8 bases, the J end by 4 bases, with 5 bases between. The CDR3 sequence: CASGDNEKLFF. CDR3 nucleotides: TGCGCCAGCGGGGATAATGAAAAACTGTTTTTT.

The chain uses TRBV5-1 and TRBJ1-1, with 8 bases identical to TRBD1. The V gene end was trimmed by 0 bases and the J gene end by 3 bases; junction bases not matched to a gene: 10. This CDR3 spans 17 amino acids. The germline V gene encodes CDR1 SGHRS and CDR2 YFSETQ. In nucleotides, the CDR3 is TGCGCCAGCAGCTTGGCCCTGCAGAGGACAGGGCACACTGAAGCTTTCTTT. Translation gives CASSLALQRTGHTEAFF.

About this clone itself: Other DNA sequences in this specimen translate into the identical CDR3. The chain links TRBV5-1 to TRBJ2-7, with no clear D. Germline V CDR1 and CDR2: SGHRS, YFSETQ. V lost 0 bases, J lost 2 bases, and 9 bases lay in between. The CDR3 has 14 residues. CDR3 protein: CASSLVPGTYEQYF. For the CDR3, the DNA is TGCGCCAGCAGCTTGGTTCCGGGTACCTACGAGCAGTACTTC.

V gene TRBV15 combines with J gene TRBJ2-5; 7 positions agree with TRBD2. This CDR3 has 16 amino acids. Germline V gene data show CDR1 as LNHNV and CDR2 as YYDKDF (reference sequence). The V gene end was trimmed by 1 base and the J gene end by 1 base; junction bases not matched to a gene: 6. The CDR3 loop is CATSRVAAGSQETQYF. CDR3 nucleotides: TGTGCCACCAGCAGAGTCGCAGCGGGGAGCCAAGAGACCCAGTACTTC.

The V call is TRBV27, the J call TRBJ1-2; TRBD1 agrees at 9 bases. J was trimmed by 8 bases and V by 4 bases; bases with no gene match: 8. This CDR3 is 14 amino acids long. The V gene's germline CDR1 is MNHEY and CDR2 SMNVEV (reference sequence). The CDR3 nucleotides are TGTGCCAGCAGTTCCGGGACAGGGCTCGGGGGCTACACCTTC. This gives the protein CASSSGTGLGGYTF.

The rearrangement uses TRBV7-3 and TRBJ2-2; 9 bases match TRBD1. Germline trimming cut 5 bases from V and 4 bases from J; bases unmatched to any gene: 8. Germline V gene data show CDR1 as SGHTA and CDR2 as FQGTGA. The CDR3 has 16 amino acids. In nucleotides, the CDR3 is TGTGCCAGCAGCGCCGACAGGGGGTTCGTCACCGGGGAGCTGTTTTTT. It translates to CASSADRGFVTGELFF.

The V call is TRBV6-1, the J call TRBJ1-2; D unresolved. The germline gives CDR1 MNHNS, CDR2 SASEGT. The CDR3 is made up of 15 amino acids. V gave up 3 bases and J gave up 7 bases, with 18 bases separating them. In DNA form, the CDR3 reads TGTGCCAGCAGTGATCTGATGGGATTGCTGGGTGGCTACACCTTC. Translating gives CASSDLMGLLGGYTF.